What follows are 20 T cell receptor beta chains derived from one specimen sequenced in a study of PD-1 blockade in classical Hodgkin lymphoma. After autologous stem cell transplantation all patients relapsed, and prior brentuximab vedotin exposure differed between cohorts. Profiled with immunoSEQ multiplex PCR; TCRdb holds only in-frame clones, not every one. The sample holds tens of thousands of clones, roughly two thirds seen once. The sequenced sample was peripheral blood mononuclear cells (PBMCs), obtained before the second cycle of nivolumab. The receptors were sampled from a human donor with classical Hodgkin lymphoma.

This clone was detected a few times. This chain connects TRBV7-9 to TRBJ1-5; 7 nucleotides agree with TRBD1. V was clipped by 3 bases and J by 3 bases; unmatched bases: 5. The CDR3 contains 15 residues. Germline assignment: CDR1 SEHNR and CDR2 FQNEAQ (reference sequence). This chain's CDR3 is CASSLTGMDNQPQHF. Here the CDR3 DNA reads TGTGCCAGCAGCTTGACAGGGATGGACAATCAGCCCCAGCATTTT.

The chain carries TRBV7-2 and TRBJ1-5; possibly TRBD1 for D (5 bases). The CDR3 covers 15 residues. Germline CDR1 is SGHTA and CDR2 is FQGNSA. With 5 bases removed from V and 4 bases from J, the gap between germline ends came to 15 bases. The CDR3 loop reads CASSHKGSLNQPQHF. CDR3 DNA: TGTGCCAGCAGCCACAAGGGGAGCTTGAATCAGCCCCAGCATTTT.

The chain carries TRBV5-4 and TRBJ2-2; D is possibly TRBD1 (6 bases). Germline V gene lookup returns CDR1 SGHNT and CDR2 YYREEE (reference sequence). V gave up 0 bases and J gave up 3 bases, with 9 bases separating them. The CDR3 contains 15 residues. The CDR3 DNA follows: TGTGCCAGCAGCTTGGCCAGGGGTGACACCGGGGAGCTGTTTTTT. Protein sequence: CASSLARGDTGELFF.

The rearrangement links TRBV5-5 to TRBJ1-4, with TRBD1 matching over 12 bases. The ends lost 2 bases at V and 7 bases at J; junction bases unmatched: 9. The CDR3 runs to 17 residues. Germline V gene lookup returns CDR1 SGHKS and CDR2 YYEKEE (reference sequence). The DNA for the CDR3 is TGTGCCAGCAGCTTCAGGGACAGGGGGCTCCTCGGTGAAAAACTGTTTTTT. This gives the protein CASSFRDRGLLGEKLFF.

V and J are TRBV27 and TRBJ1-2, with D tentatively TRBD1 (5 bases). CDR1 is MNHEY, CDR2 SMNVEV, per germline (reference sequence). Trimming shortened V by 8 bases and J by 2 bases, and 18 bases separated the two germline ends. The length of the CDR3 is 15 residues. The CDR3 loop reads CASGEGLGRNYGYTF. DNA of the CDR3: TGTGCCAGCGGGGAAGGATTGGGACGGAACTATGGCTACACCTTC.

This clone was detected once. The chain couples TRBV6-5 to TRBJ1-6, with D perhaps matching TRBD1 (5 bases). The V end lost 2 bases, the J end lost 9 bases, and 8 bases lay between the germline ends. CDR3 size: 13 residues. Germline V gene data show CDR1 as MNHEY and CDR2 as SVGAGI. The CDR3 sequence is CASSYKRGSPLHF. As DNA, the CDR3 is TGTGCCAGCAGTTACAAAAGGGGTTCACCCCTCCACTTT.

CDR3 residues: CASSQGQSYGYTF. The CDR3 DNA is TGTGCCAGCAGTCAAGGACAGTCTTATGGCTACACCTTC. The chain is built from TRBV28 and TRBJ1-2; a possible D gene is TRBD1 (6 bases). This CDR3 spans 13 amino acids. Trimming took 5 bases from V and 5 from J, leaving 12 bases between them. Germline values: CDR1 MDHEN, CDR2 SYDVKM.

CDR3 DNA sequence: TGTGCCAGCAGAAGGAACAGGCCGAGCCCCTACGAGCAGTACTTC. It codes for CASRRNRPSPYEQYF. This chain links TRBV5-6 with TRBJ2-7, with D possibly being TRBD1 (5 bases). The V gene lost 5 bases and the J gene lost 2 bases, with 17 bases spanning the gap. The germline gives CDR1 SGHDT, CDR2 YYEEEE. CDR3 length: 15 amino acids.

As regards this clone: In the same sample, other DNA sequences code for this CDR3. This chain joins TRBV7-9 and TRBJ2-7; 7 bases fit TRBD1. Germline CDR1 SEHNR, CDR2 FQNEAQ (reference sequence). V shed 4 bases and J 5 bases; nucleotides not matched to a gene: 2. There are 12 residues in the CDR3. The CDR3 region is CASSSTGDEQYF. The CDR3 DNA is TGTGCCAGCAGCTCTACAGGGGACGAGCAGTACTTC.

The genes are TRBV11-2 and TRBJ1-5; D not certain. Germline CDR1 and CDR2: SGHAT and FQNNGV. V shed 1 base and J shed 2 bases, with 9 bases lying between them. The CDR3 contains 15 residues. Written as DNA, the CDR3 is TGTGCCAGCAGCTTAGGGGGTGGTGGCAATCAGCCCCAGCATTTT. This translates into CASSLGGGGNQPQHF.

The rearrangement joins TRBV27 to TRBJ2-3; TRBD2 matches at 7 bases. CDR1 is MNHEY and CDR2 is SMNVEV in the germline V gene (reference sequence). V lost 7 bases to trimming and J lost 3 bases; unmatched junction nucleotides: 7. The CDR3 length is 14 residues. In DNA form, the CDR3 reads TGTGCCAGCATGGGGCGGGGGAGTACAGATACGCAGTATTTT. Protein: CASMGRGSTDTQYF.

V is TRBV10-3 and J is TRBJ1-1, with 8 bases matching TRBD1. CDR3 length equals 12 residues. Per the germline V gene, CDR1 is ENHRY and CDR2 is SYGVKD. V shed 2 bases, J shed 7 bases, and the junction held 0 bases outside the gene matches. The CDR3 coding sequence is TGTGCCATCAGTGAGGGACAGGGTGAAGCTTTCTTT. Translation gives CAISEGQGEAFF.

The J gene is TRBJ1-1, the V gene TRBV4-1; tentatively, D is TRBD1 (6 bases). Germline CDR1 and CDR2: MGHRA and YSYEKL. The CDR3 loop spans 14 amino acids. With 5 bases removed from V and 3 bases from J, the gap between germline ends came to 13 bases. The CDR3 loop reads CASSIQGLDTEAFF. CDR3 in DNA: TGCGCCAGCAGCATACAGGGTTTGGACACTGAAGCTTTCTTT.

This chain links TRBV14 with TRBJ2-3; no reliable D call. The CDR3 length is 16 residues. V was trimmed by 0 bases and J by 4 bases, leaving 14 bases between them. Germline lookup yields CDR1 SGHDN and CDR2 FVKESK. The DNA for the CDR3 is TGTGCCAGCAGCCAAGATCTGAGGACCAGAGCAGATACGCAGTATTTT. Translated, it gives CASSQDLRTRADTQYF.

The V gene is TRBV27, the J gene TRBJ1-5; D is undetermined. Trimming removed 5 bases from V and 4 bases from J, with 12 bases in between. The CDR3 covers 14 residues. The germline gives CDR1 MNHEY, CDR2 SMNVEV (reference sequence). DNA of the CDR3: TGTGCCAGCAGTGTCTCCCGAATGAATCAGCCCCAGCATTTT. Translating gives CASSVSRMNQPQHF.

The chain links TRBV28 to TRBJ1-1; D perhaps matches TRBD1 (6 bases). Looked up from germline, CDR1 is MDHEN and CDR2 is SYDVKM. CDR3 length: 14 amino acids. V lost 4 bases, J lost 1 base, and 10 bases lay in between. The DNA for the CDR3 is TGTGCCAGCAGTTATGGCAGGGGGAACACTGAAGCTTTCTTT. As protein: CASSYGRGNTEAFF.

The chain has TRBV7-2 and TRBJ2-5, with 9 bases matching TRBD2. This CDR3 has 15 amino acids. The trim removed 6 bases at V and 7 bases at J, leaving 12 bases unmatched. Per germline, CDR1 SGHTA and CDR2 FQGNSA. CDR3 DNA: TGTGCCAGCAGGCCCGAGGTAGCGGGGGCCGGGACCCAGTACTTC. This sequence encodes CASRPEVAGAGTQYF.

The chain couples TRBV7-8 to TRBJ1-1; TRBD1 matches 9 bases. In germline, CDR1 is SGHVS, CDR2 FQNEAQ. V lost 8 bases and J lost 5; bases outside the gene matches: 9. This CDR3 is 14 amino acids long. CDR3 bases: TGTGCCAGCTCGGTGGACAGGGGAGCGACTGAAGCTTTCTTT. It encodes CASSVDRGATEAFF.

This clone was seen only once. This chain connects TRBV10-3 to TRBJ1-3; no definite D call. V was pared by 0 bases and J by 3 bases, with 3 bases between. Germline CDR1 reads ENHRY; CDR2 reads SYGVKD. This CDR3 comprises 13 residues. Written as DNA, the CDR3 is TGTGCCATCAGTGAGTCGGATGGAAACACCATATATTTT. Its translation: CAISESDGNTIYF.

By sample share, this clone is medium-sized. The genes are TRBV27 and TRBJ1-2, with D perhaps TRBD1 (6 bases). The CDR3 runs 15 residues. The germline V gene encodes CDR1 MNHEY and CDR2 SMNVEV (reference sequence). Trimming pared 3 bases from V and 6 bases from J, leaving 17 bases between. In DNA form, the CDR3 reads TGTGCCAGCAGTTTTCGGCCGAGGGGGGAGGATGGCTACACCTTC. This codes for CASSFRPRGEDGYTF.